This T cell receptor beta chain is from a study of cytomegalovirus exposure and HLA in healthy donors. The PCR was carried out with 60 Vbeta primers and 13 Jbeta primers. Clones were read by immunoSEQ multiplex PCR, and TCRdb kept only the in-frame ones, dropping some. The sample holds some 93,000 clones, about 78% seen once. V was shortened by 8 bases and J by 8 bases, with 15 bases between the two germline ends. CDR1 MNHEY and CDR2 SMNVEV come from the germline V gene (reference sequence). The CDR3 loop spans 12 amino acids. This receptor was identified in a woman aged 40 to 50 in good health and CMV-seronegative. The genes are TRBV27 and TRBJ1-1; D is unresolved. The sequenced sample was PBMCs. CDR3 nucleotide sequence: TGTGCCAGCTTTCGGGGTGCTCGAGAAGCTTTCTTT. Its protein product is CASFRGAREAFF.